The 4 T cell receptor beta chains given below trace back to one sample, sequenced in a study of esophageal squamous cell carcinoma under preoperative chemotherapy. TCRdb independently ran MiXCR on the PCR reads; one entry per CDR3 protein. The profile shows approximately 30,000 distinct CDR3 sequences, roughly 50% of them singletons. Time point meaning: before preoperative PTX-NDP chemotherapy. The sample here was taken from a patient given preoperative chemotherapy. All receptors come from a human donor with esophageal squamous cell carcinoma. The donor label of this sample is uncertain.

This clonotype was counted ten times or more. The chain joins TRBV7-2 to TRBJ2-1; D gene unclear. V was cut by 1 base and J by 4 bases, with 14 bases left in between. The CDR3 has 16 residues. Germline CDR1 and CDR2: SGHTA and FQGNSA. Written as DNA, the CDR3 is TGTGCCAGCAGCTTAGGCCGGGCCTTAGGTTACAATGAGCAGTTCTTC. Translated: CASSLGRALGYNEQFF.

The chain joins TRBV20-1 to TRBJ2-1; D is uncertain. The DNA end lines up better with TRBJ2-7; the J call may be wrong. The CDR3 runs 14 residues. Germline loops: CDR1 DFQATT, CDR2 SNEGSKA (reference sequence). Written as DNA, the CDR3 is TGCAGTGCTAGAGCGGGTCCAGCGAACTACGAGCAGTACTTC. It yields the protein CSARAGPANYEQYF.

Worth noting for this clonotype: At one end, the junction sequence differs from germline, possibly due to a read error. The CDR3 is CGSRGLGAKNTQYF. The CDR3 coding sequence is TGTGGCAGCAGGGGGCTGGGAGCCAAAAATACGCAGTACTTC. V is TRBV7-2 and J is TRBJ2-4; 8 nucleotides line up with TRBD1. The CDR3 totals 14 residues. Per germline, CDR1 SGHTA and CDR2 FQGNSA.

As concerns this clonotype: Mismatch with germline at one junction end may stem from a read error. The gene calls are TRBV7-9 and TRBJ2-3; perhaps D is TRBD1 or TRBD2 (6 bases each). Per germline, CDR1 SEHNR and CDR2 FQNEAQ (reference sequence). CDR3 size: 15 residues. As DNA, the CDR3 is TGTGCCAGCGGGACTGGGGGCCTTGGCCAGGATACGCAGTATTTC. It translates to CASGTGGLGQDTQYF.